The rows below give T cell receptor beta chains drawn from one sample of a study of monozygotic twins with inflammatory bowel disease. Reprocessing the 5' RACE reads, TCRdb reports a single entry for every CDR3 protein and omits DNA. The ten top clones account for 2% to 3%, within a sample of approximately 420,000 distinct CDR3 sequences. The sample taken for sequencing was blood. Receptor source: a human donor with ulcerative colitis or Crohn's disease, or a healthy co-twin of an affected twin (not recorded which). Each CDR3 is given with its conserved first and last residue.

>TRBV29-1|TRBJ2-2
CSVATGSGANTGELFF
>TRBV5-1|TRBJ1-2
CASSLAGGNSAGYTF
>TRBV20-1|TRBJ1-2
CSARDSVQRGYTF
>TRBV4-1|TRBJ2-1
CASSQDRAGRGLNEQFF
>TRBV15|TRBJ2-5
CATSRDHLAGGQETQYF
>TRBV7-9|TRBJ2-1
CASSLALGHLFF
>TRBV29-1|TRBJ2-2
CSVEVGTWDGTGELFF
>TRBV6-1|TRBJ2-1
CASSGYAGGHNEQFF
>TRBV5-4|TRBJ2-3
CASSLGLAGGTDTQYF
>TRBV28|TRBJ2-1
CASHHGSAPFF
>TRBV5-1|TRBJ2-5
CASSPGDSRGTQYF
>TRBV5-1|TRBJ2-1
CASSRGQGEQFF
>TRBV12-3/TRBV12-4|TRBJ2-1
CASSYLGLSGSRNEQFF
>TRBV5-6|TRBJ2-6
CASSSAGSGANVLTF
>TRBV7-2|TRBJ2-1
CASGTSTNEQFF
>TRBV29-1|TRBJ2-5
CSVRELKETQYF
>TRBV7-2|TRBJ2-5
CASSTPVGGWETQYF
>TRBV6-2/TRBV6-3|TRBJ2-5
CASSPGTIRLQETQYF
>TRBV9|TRBJ2-1
CASSPAFDEQFF
>TRBV7-8|TRBJ2-7
CASSFGRGSGLSYEQYF
>TRBV4-1|TRBJ2-5
CASSYRSGTQETQYF
>TRBV2|TRBJ2-3
CASSAGQDNTQYF
>TRBV12-3/TRBV12-4|TRBJ2-7
CASSFDASRSYEQYF
>TRBV6-2/TRBV6-3|TRBJ2-1
CASSWDPSREQFF
>TRBV7-2|TRBJ1-3
CASSPGHGVSGNTIYF
>TRBV5-1|TRBJ2-5
CASSLGAKETQYF
>TRBV6-6|TRBJ1-5
CASSFGGLAQPQHF
>TRBV23-1|TRBJ2-2
CASSPRLGTGELFF
>TRBV30|TRBJ2-7
CAWDRDQSYEQYF
>TRBV6-1|TRBJ2-1
CASRPGTSGSNEQFF
>TRBV20-1|TRBJ2-5
CSARGQSETQYF
>TRBV20-1|TRBJ1-4
CSARVRGRLTNEKLFF
>TRBV7-2|TRBJ1-2
CASSLVSGYTF
>TRBV10-3|TRBJ2-7
CAISDILGQETYEQYF
>TRBV5-1|TRBJ2-1
CASSVQGNRNEQFF
>TRBV6-6|TRBJ2-1
CASSPALFGDEQFF
>TRBV2|TRBJ2-1
CASSDEGRGTRGNEQFF
>TRBV7-7|TRBJ2-2
CASSSSGNNMELFF
>TRBV7-9|TRBJ1-2
CASSFSPENYGYTF
>TRBV18|TRBJ1-1
CASSPPERRNTEAFF
>TRBV7-2|TRBJ2-1
CASSSSGTYNEQFF
>TRBV7-9|TRBJ2-1
CASSLAPSGRGEQFF
>TRBV11-2|TRBJ1-2
CASSSSGLYGYTF
>TRBV18|TRBJ2-1
CASSPPRRDGYNEQFF
>TRBV15|TRBJ2-4
CATSRVLNRIPIGDIQYF
>TRBV18|TRBJ2-7
CASSPRDIGATYEQYF
>TRBV28|TRBJ2-4
CASRSIAKNIQYF
>TRBV6-1|TRBJ1-2
CASSRPGPNRHGYTF
>TRBV6-5|TRBJ2-7
CASRAGVEWEQYF